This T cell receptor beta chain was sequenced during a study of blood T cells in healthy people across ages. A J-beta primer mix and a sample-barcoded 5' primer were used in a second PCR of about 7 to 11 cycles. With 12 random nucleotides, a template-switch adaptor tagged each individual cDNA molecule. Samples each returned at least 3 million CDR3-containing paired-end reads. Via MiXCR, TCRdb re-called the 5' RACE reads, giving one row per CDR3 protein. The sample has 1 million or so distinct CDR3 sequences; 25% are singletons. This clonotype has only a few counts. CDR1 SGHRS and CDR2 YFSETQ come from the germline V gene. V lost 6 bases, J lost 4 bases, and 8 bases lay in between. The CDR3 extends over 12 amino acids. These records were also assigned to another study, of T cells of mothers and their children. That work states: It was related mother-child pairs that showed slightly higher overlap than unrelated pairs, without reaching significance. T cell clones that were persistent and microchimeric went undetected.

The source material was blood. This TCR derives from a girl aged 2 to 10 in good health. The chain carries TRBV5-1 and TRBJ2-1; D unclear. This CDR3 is CASTTHYNEQFF. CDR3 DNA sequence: TGCGCCAGCACAACCCATTACAATGAGCAGTTCTTC.